This T cell receptor beta chain appears in the sequencing data of a study of blood T cell repertoires in COVID-19. In the original workflow: The assay estimated nucleated cells by amplifying reference gene primers. The protocol was immunoSEQ multiplex PCR, while the TCRdb copy is restricted to in-frame clones and leaves out a portion. V, J and clone size were drawn from that table, and D and trimming were deduced from the DNA. The data contain hundreds of thousands of clones, 85% of them seen just once; the ten biggest clones take up around 7.2%. The source is a human donor in a cohort sampled during active COVID-19. The source material was peripheral blood.

Here the CDR3 DNA reads TGTGCCATCAGTCAGCCCGGGACAGGGCCTAACTATGGCTACACCTTC. Translating gives CAISQPGTGPNYGYTF. This rearrangement joins TRBV10-3 to TRBJ1-2, with 9 bases lining up with TRBD1. Germline CDR1 and CDR2: ENHRY and SYGVKD. The CDR3 consists of 16 residues. Unmatched junction bases numbered 7, after V lost 5 bases and J lost 0 bases.